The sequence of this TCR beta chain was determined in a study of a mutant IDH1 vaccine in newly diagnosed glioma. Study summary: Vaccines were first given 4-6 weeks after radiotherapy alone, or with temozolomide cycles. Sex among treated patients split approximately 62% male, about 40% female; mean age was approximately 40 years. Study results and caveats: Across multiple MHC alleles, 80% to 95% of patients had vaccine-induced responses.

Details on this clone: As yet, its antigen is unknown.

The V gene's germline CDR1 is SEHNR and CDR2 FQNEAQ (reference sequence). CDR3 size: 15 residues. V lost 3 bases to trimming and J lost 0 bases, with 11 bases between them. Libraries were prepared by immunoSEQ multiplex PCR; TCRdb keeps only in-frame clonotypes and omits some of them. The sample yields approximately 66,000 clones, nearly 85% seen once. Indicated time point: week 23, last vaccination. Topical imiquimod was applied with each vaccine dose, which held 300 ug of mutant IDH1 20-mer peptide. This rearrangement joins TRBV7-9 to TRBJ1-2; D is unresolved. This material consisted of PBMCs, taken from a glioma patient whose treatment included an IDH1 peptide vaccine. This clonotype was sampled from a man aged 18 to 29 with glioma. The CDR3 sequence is CASSFLNSPNYGYTF. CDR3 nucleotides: TGTGCCAGCAGCTTTCTCAACAGCCCTAACTATGGCTACACCTTC. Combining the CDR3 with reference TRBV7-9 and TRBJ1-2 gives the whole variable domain DTGVSQNPRHKITKRGQNVTFRCDPISEHNRLYWYRQTLGQGPEFLTYFQNEAQLEKSRLLSDRFSAERPKGSFSTLEIQRTEQGDSAMYLCASSFLNSPNYGYTFGSGTRLTVV.